This T cell receptor (beta chain) was sequenced in a study of shared clonotypes between healthy human individuals. Germline lookup yields CDR1 GTSNPN and CDR2 SVGIG (reference sequence). V trimming: 5 bases; J trimming: 3 bases; junction bases outside the gene matches: 4. The CDR3 has 12 amino acids. The sample holds one count of this clone. Sequencing was performed with immunoSEQ multiplex PCR; in TCRdb, only in-frame clones are kept and a portion is missing. The sample consists of roughly 1,000,000 clones, around three quarters of them appearing once. This TCR derives from a man aged 18 to 35 in good health. Some clones in this sample may be carry-over from other donors' samples. The rearrangement links TRBV30 to TRBJ2-7; 7 bases are shared with TRBD1. Material: memory CD4+ T cells from PBMCs. Subset here: CD45RA-negative fraction. The CDR3 sequence is CAWHNRGYEQYF. The CDR3 nucleotides are TGTGCCTGGCATAACAGGGGCTACGAGCAGTACTTC. Based on the CDR3 plus reference TRBV30 and TRBJ2-7, the full variable domain is SQTIHQWPATLVQPVGSPLSLECTVEGTSNPNLYWYRQAAGRGLQLLFYSVGIGQISSEVPQNLSASRPQDRQFILSSKKLLLSDSGFYLCAWHNRGYEQYFGPGTRLTVT.